This entry describes one TCR beta chain. Its antigen is unknown. Data came from immunoSEQ multiplex PCR; TCRdb stores just in-frame clones and leaves some out. The sample lists roughly 120,000 clones; 80% to 90% were seen once. This record comes from a study of T cell responses to AZD1222 COVID-19 vaccine. J lost 6 bases, V lost 4 bases, and 7 bases had no gene match. Per the germline V gene, CDR1 is SGHDT and CDR2 is YYEEEE. The CDR3 runs to 16 residues. Broader study findings: The span of vaccine-associated CD4 TCRs extended across spike, with dominance at 160-218 and 743-854.

The clonotype was recovered from an adult in good health. The rearrangement joins TRBV5-6 to TRBJ2-2; TRBD2 matches at 12 bases. The source material was peripheral blood, sampled on day 0 of AZD1222 vaccination. DNA for the CDR3: TGTGCCAGCAGCATACTGCCTAGCGGGGGGGCCGGGGAGCTGTTTTTT. This translates into CASSILPSGGAGELFF. The full variable domain, completed using reference TRBV5-6 and TRBJ2-2, is DAGVTQSPTHLIKTRGQQVTLRCSPKSGHDTVSWYQQALGQGPQFIFQYYEEEERQRGNFPDRFSGHQFPNYSSELNVNALLLGDSALYLCASSILPSGGAGELFFGEGSRLTVL.